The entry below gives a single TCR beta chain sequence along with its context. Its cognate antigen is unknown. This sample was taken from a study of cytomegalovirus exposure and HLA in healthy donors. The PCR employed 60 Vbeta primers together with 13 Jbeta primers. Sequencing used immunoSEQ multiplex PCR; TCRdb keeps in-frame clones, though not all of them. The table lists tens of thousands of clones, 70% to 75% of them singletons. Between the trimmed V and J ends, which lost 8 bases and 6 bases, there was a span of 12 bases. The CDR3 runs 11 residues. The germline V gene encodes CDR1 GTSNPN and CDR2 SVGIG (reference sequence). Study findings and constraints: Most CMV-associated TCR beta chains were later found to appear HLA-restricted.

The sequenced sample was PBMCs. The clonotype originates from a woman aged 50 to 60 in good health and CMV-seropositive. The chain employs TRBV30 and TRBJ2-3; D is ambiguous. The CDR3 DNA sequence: TGTGCCGGAACCGCGGAGGATACGCAGTATTTT. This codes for CAGTAEDTQYF.